The 9 T cell receptor beta chains below were found in one sample sequenced in a study of T-cell reconstitution after alpha-beta-depleted transplantation in children. It was with unique molecular identifiers that the TCRbeta library was prepared. One entry per CDR3 protein results from TCRdb running MiXCR on the PCR reads. The table includes a few hundred thousand distinct CDR3 sequences, about a tenth detected once. Material: PBMCs from the stem cell graft donor, obtained from the stem cell graft. Receptor source: a human donor who donated a stem cell graft to a child with SCID.

This sequence joins TRBV5-1 and TRBJ2-7; tentative D call: TRBD1 (6 bases). The CDR3 covers 16 residues. Trimming pared 0 bases from V and 1 base from J, leaving 14 bases between. CDR1 is SGHRS and CDR2 is YFSETQ in the germline V gene. The CDR3 is CASSLAWDKKSYEQYF. The DNA of the CDR3 is TGCGCCAGCAGCTTGGCCTGGGACAAGAAATCCTACGAGCAGTACTTC. Variable domain in full (rest from reference TRBV5-1 and TRBJ2-7): KAGVTQTPRYLIKTRGQQVTLSCSPISGHRSVSWYQQTPGQGLQFLFEYFSETQRNKGNFPGRFSGRQFSNSRSEMNVSTLELGDSALYLCASSLAWDKKSYEQYFGPGTRLTVT.

In this sample, this clonotype turned up many times. The chain combines TRBV28 with TRBJ1-2; D gene unclear. The V and J ends lost 5 bases and 0 bases respectively, with 10 bases between them. Germline V gives CDR1 MDHEN, CDR2 SYDVKM. The CDR3 has 14 amino acids. The CDR3 sequence: CASSAARTNYGYTF. The CDR3 coding sequence is TGTGCCAGCAGTGCAGCCAGAACTAACTATGGCTACACCTTC.

The CDR3 sequence is CASSLGRQGYYEQYF. The CDR3 DNA reads as TGCGCCAGCAGCTTGGGTCGACAGGGTTACTACGAGCAGTACTTC. The chain combines TRBV5-1 with TRBJ2-7; 7 bases match TRBD1. The CDR3 totals 15 residues. J lost 3 bases, V lost 0 bases, and 6 bases had no gene match. Germline CDR1 and CDR2: SGHRS and YFSETQ.

The chain carries TRBV10-3 and TRBJ1-1, with 8 bases that match TRBD1. Germline V CDR1 and CDR2: ENHRY, SYGVKD. Germline trimming cut 4 bases from V and 4 bases from J; bases unmatched to any gene: 5. The CDR3 loop spans 14 amino acids. CDR3 region: CAISANTGGTEAFF. CDR3 sequence (DNA): TGTGCCATCAGTGCTAATACAGGGGGCACTGAAGCTTTCTTT.

This clonotype occurred a few times. V is TRBV5-1 and J is TRBJ1-6; 7 bases agree with TRBD1. The length of the CDR3 is 14 residues. CDR1 is SGHRS, CDR2 YFSETQ, per germline. Trimming took 0 bases from V and 9 from J; bases not matched to a gene: 3. The CDR3 nucleotides read TGCGCCAGCAGCTTGGAGGGGGCAATTTCACCCCTCCACTTT. Translating it yields CASSLEGAISPLHF.

The rearrangement uses TRBV10-3 and TRBJ2-2; 11 bases align to TRBD1. J lost 5 bases, V lost 7 bases, and 6 bases had no gene match. The CDR3 runs 15 residues. CDR1 and CDR2 from the germline V gene are ENHRY and SYGVKD. CDR3 nucleotides: TGTGCCATCAAAGAAGGGACAGGGGGGACCGGGGAGCTGTTTTTT. Its translation: CAIKEGTGGTGELFF.

The chain uses TRBV25-1 and TRBJ2-3; 8 positions match TRBD1. Germline lookup yields CDR1 MGHDK and CDR2 SYGVNS. V shed 4 bases, J shed 0 bases, and the junction held 3 bases outside the gene matches. The CDR3 loop spans 15 amino acids. CDR3 sequence reads: CASSAQGASTDTQYF. In DNA form, the CDR3 reads TGTGCCAGCAGTGCTCAGGGGGCCAGCACAGATACGCAGTATTTT.

In the case of this clonotype: A much larger clonotype is one base distant, so this may be a read error. J is TRBJ2-7 and V is TRBV27; D possibly corresponds to TRBD1 (5 bases). This CDR3 contains 14 residues. V lost 5 bases and J 4 bases, leaving 15 bases between the germline ends. Germline lookup yields CDR1 MNHEY and CDR2 SMNVEV (reference sequence). Here the CDR3 reads CASSLTWGRYEQYF. DNA for the CDR3: TGTGCCAGCAGTCTTACATGGGGCCGATACGAGCAGTACTTC.

This clonotype was counted only a few times. The chain recombines TRBV3-1 with TRBJ2-4; 12 positions match TRBD2. This CDR3 is 19 amino acids long. Germline CDR1 and CDR2: LGHDT and YNNKEL (reference sequence). Trimming cost V 3 bases and J 1 base; bases outside gene matches: 10. The CDR3 DNA follows: TGTGCCAGCAGCCAGGGGAATAGAGGGACTAGCGGGGCCAAAAACATTCAGTACTTC. It codes for CASSQGNRGTSGAKNIQYF. The variable domain in full, with the rest retrieved from reference TRBV3-1 and TRBJ2-4, is DTAVSQTPKYLVTQMGNDKSIKCEQNLGHDTMYWYKQDSKKFLKIMFSYNNKELIINETVPNRFSPKSPDKAHLNLHINSLELGDSAVYFCASSQGNRGTSGAKNIQYFGAGTRLSVL.